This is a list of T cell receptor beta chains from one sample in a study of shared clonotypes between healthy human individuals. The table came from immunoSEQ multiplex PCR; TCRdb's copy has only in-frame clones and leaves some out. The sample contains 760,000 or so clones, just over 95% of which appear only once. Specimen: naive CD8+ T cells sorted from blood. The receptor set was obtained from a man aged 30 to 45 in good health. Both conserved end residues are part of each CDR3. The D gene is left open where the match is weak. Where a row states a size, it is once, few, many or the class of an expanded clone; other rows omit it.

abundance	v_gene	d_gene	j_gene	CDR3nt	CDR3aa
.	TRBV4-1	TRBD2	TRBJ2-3	TGCGCCAGCAGCCAAGAAGAACTAGCGGGACACACAGATACGCAGTATTTT	CASSQEELAGHTDTQYF
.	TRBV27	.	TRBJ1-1	TGTGCCAGCAAGATGGCAGGTGCGGTGAACACTGAAGCTTTCTTT	CASKMAGAVNTEAFF
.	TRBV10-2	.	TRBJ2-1	TGCGCCAGCAGAAACGATGAGCAGTTCTTC	CASRNDEQFF
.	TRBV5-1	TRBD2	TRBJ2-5	TGCGCCAGCAGCCCCTTTGGGACTAGCGGGAGAGTAGCCTTCCAAGAGACCCAGTACTTC	CASSPFGTSGRVAFQETQYF
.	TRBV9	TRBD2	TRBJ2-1	TGTGCCAGCAGCGTAGACCCCAGAGCGGGAGGGTCCTACAATGAGCAGTTCTTC	CASSVDPRAGGSYNEQFF
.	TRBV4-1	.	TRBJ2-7	TGCGCCAGCAGCCTGGACAGTGGGGTCTACGAGCAGTACTTC	CASSLDSGVYEQYF
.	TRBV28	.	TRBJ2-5	TGTGCCAGCAGTTTAGCCTGGCAAGAGACCCAGTACTTC	CASSLAWQETQYF
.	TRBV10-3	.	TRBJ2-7	TGTGCCATCGGAGGGGGCCCCAGCTCCTACGAGCAGTACTTC	CAIGGGPSSYEQYF
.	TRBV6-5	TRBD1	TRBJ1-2	TGTGCCAGCAGTTATTATCAGGGACAGGGTACTAGGGGCTACACCTTC	CASSYYQGQGTRGYTF
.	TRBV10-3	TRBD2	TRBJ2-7	TGTGCCATCAAAGTCGGACTAGCGGGAGAGTACGAGCAGTACTTC	CAIKVGLAGEYEQYF
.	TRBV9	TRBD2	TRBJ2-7	TGTGCCAGCAGCGAGACCCCTAGCGGGGTTTTCACCTACGAGCAGTACTTC	CASSETPSGVFTYEQYF
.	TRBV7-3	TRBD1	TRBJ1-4	TGTGCCAGCAGCGCGACAGGGCCGGGGGAAAAACTGTTTTTT	CASSATGPGEKLFF
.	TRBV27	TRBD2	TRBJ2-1	TGTGCCAGCAGTCCACGACTAGCGGGAGTAGTTGATGAGCAGTTCTTC	CASSPRLAGVVDEQFF
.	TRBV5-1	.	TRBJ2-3	TGCGCCAGCAGCTCTAAGGTCGCTAGCACAAATACGCAGTATTTT	CASSSKVASTNTQYF
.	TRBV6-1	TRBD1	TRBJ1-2	TGTGCCAGCAGTGACCCTCAGGGGGACTACTATGGCTACACCTTC	CASSDPQGDYYGYTF
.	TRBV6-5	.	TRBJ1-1	TGTGCCAGCCTGGGGAACACTGAAGCTTTCTTT	CASLGNTEAFF
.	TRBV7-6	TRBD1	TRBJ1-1	TGTGCCAGCAGCTTGTCAGACAGGGGGGTCGTCACTGAAGCTTTCTTT	CASSLSDRGVVTEAFF
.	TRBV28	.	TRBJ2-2	TGTGCCAGCAGTTTAGGCAGACTCATCACCGGGGAGCTGTTTTTT	CASSLGRLITGELFF
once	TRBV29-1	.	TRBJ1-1	TGCAGCGTTAATCCTGGGCTGGAAGCTTTCTTT	CSVNPGLEAFF
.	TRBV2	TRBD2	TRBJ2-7	TGTGCCAGCAGGGGACGGGCAGCACCGGGACTAGCGGGAGATTACGAGCAGTACTTC	CASRGRAAPGLAGDYEQYF
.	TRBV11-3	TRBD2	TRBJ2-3	TGTGCCAGCAGCTCAACGTCGGGGACTAGCGGGCCTAGCACAGATACGCAGTATTTT	CASSSTSGTSGPSTDTQYF
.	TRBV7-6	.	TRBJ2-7	TGTGCCAGCAGCCCTGGCGATTCCTACGAGCAGTACTTC	CASSPGDSYEQYF
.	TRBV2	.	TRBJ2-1	TGTGCCAGCAGGGGACGGTACAATGAGCAGTTCTTC	CASRGRYNEQFF
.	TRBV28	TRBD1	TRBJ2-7	TGTGCCAGCAGTACAGTAACAGGGGGCCCCGACTACGAGCAGTACTTC	CASSTVTGGPDYEQYF
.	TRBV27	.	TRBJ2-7	TGTGCCAGCAGTTCTAGCCCCCCAGTGTACGAGCAGTACTTC	CASSSSPPVYEQYF
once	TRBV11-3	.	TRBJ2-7	TGTGCCAGCAGTTCAAGTGAAACCTACGAGCAGTACTTC	CASSSSETYEQYF
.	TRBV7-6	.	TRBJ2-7	TGTGCCAGCAGCTGGGGAGAAGGCTCCTACGAGCAGTACTTC	CASSWGEGSYEQYF
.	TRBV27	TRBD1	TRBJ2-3	TGTGCCAGCAGTCTCCGGGACAGGGGCACAGATACGCAGTATTTT	CASSLRDRGTDTQYF
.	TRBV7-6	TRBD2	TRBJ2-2	TGTGCCAGCAGCCCGGTAGCGGGAGGGGTCACCGGGGAGCTGTTTTTT	CASSPVAGGVTGELFF
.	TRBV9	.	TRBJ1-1	TGTGCCAGCAGCGTAGAAGGGTACGCTGAAGCTTTCTTT	CASSVEGYAEAFF
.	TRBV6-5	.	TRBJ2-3	TGTGCCAGCAGTTACATTGCGGGCACAGATACGCAGTATTTT	CASSYIAGTDTQYF
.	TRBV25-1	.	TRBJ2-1	TGTGCCAGCAGTGAATTGATTGGCTCCTACAATGAGCAGTTCTTC	CASSELIGSYNEQFF
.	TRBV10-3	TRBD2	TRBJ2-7	TGTGCCATCAGTGCTAGGACTAGCGGGAGGGTCTACGAGCAGTACTTC	CAISARTSGRVYEQYF
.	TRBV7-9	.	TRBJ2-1	TGTGCCAGCAGCTCGAATGGCGGCCCGCATGAGCAGTTCTTC	CASSSNGGPHEQFF
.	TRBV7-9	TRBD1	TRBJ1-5	TGTGCCAGCAGCGCAGGGACAGGGGGACTCCACCAGCCCCAGCATTTT	CASSAGTGGLHQPQHF
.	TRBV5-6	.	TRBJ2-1	TGTGCCAGCAGCTACCCCCCCGGAGGGAACAATGAGCAGTTCTTC	CASSYPPGGNNEQFF
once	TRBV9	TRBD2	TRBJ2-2	TGTGCCAGCAGCGCTCAGACTAGCCGGAACACCGGGGAGCTGTTTTTT	CASSAQTSRNTGELFF
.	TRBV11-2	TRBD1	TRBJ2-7	TGTGCCAGCAGCTCCGGCCAGGGGGCAACCTACGAGCAGTACTTC	CASSSGQGATYEQYF
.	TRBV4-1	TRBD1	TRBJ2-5	TGCGCCAGCAGCCAAGATGGACAGGGTTGGGAGACCCAGTACTTC	CASSQDGQGWETQYF
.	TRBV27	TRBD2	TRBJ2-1	TGTGCCAGCAGCGGGCTAGCGGGAAGCAATGAGCAGTTCTTC	CASSGLAGSNEQFF
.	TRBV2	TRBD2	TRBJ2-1	TGTGCCAGCAGTGGGACTAGCGGGAGGGACGATGAGCAGTTCTTC	CASSGTSGRDDEQFF
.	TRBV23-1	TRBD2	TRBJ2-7	TGCGCCAGAGCGGGAGGGTTATCCTACGAGCAGTACTTC	CARAGGLSYEQYF
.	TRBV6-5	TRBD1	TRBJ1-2	TGTGCCAGCAGTCCAGACAGGGCCTATGGCTACACCTTC	CASSPDRAYGYTF
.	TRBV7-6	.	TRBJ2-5	TGTGCCAGCAGCTCTGACGACAGGGGAGGGAAGACCCAGTACTTC	CASSSDDRGGKTQYF
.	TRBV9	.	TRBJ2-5	TGTGCCAGCAGCTCAAGTGGCAGGGAGACCCAGTACTTC	CASSSSGRETQYF